These 5 T cell receptor beta chains share one sample of origin, sequenced in a study of T cell responses to AZD1222 COVID-19 vaccine. The repertoire was sequenced with immunoSEQ multiplex PCR; TCRdb's copy has only in-frame clones and lacks some. Of approximately 110,000 clones detected, roughly 88% appear once; the ten largest clones hold less than 8%. Sequences were derived from peripheral blood, sampled on day 0 of AZD1222 vaccination. The receptors come from an adult in good health.

This clone was observed a single time. This chain uses TRBV5-1 with TRBJ1-2; 12 bases align to TRBD1. Looked up from germline, CDR1 is SGHRS and CDR2 is YFSETQ. V dropped 4 bases and J dropped 4; count of bases not matched to a gene: 5. The CDR3 is 15 residues long. CDR3 amino acids: CASSAGTGGFYGYTF. DNA of the CDR3: TGCGCCAGCAGCGCCGGGACAGGGGGCTTCTATGGCTACACCTTC.

V gene TRBV30 combines with J gene TRBJ1-2; D remains ambiguous. Germline lookup yields CDR1 GTSNPN and CDR2 SVGIG (reference sequence). This CDR3 spans 12 amino acids. V lost 0 bases and J lost 8, with 10 bases in between. CDR3 coding DNA: TGTGCCTGGAGTGTAAGGCTAGGAGGCTACACCTTC. Its translation: CAWSVRLGGYTF.

The chain links TRBV7-9 to TRBJ1-2, with TRBD1 matching over 7 bases. This CDR3 contains 17 residues. The V gene's germline CDR1 is SEHNR and CDR2 FQNEAQ (reference sequence). V was pared by 5 bases and J by 5 bases, with 17 bases of the junction left unmatched. The CDR3 coding sequence is TGTGCCAGCAGCCCTCGACAGGGCCCTAACTTTTATTATGGCTACACCTTC. Translation: CASSPRQGPNFYYGYTF.

The chain joins TRBV28 to TRBJ1-1, with 7 bases aligning to TRBD1. From germline, CDR1 is MDHEN and CDR2 SYDVKM. The trim removed 3 bases at V and 0 bases at J, leaving 4 bases unmatched. The CDR3 loop spans 15 amino acids. The CDR3 DNA follows: TGTGCCAGCAGTTTGTTTGACAGGGTGAACACTGAAGCTTTCTTT. Its translation is CASSLFDRVNTEAFF.

This clone came up a few times. The chain employs TRBV5-1 and TRBJ2-7, with D possibly TRBD1 on 7 matching bases. The CDR3 is made up of 15 amino acids. The V and J ends lost 2 bases and 6 bases respectively, with 18 bases between them. Germline lookup yields CDR1 SGHRS and CDR2 YFSETQ. The CDR3: CASSLEPAGQLEQYF. The CDR3, as DNA: TGCGCCAGCAGCTTAGAGCCTGCGGGACAGCTCGAGCAGTACTTC.